The sequence of this TCR beta chain was determined in a study of radiation and T cells in renal cell carcinoma. Time point in this sample: blood 4 weeks post-SBRT, at nephrectomy. Regarding treatment: 15 Gy SBRT to primary tumor, nephrectomy 4 weeks later. Serial blood draws occurred at baseline and 2 and 4 weeks post-SBRT. The study, taken as a whole, reports: Top tumor clonotypes rose in blood 2 weeks post-radiation, then contracted.

The CDR3 spans 13 residues. The germline V gene encodes CDR1 MNHEY and CDR2 SVGAGI. Germline trimming cut 7 bases from V and 9 bases from J; bases unmatched to any gene: 9. This clone was seen once. Its antigen is not known. Profiled with immunoSEQ multiplex PCR; TCRdb holds only in-frame clones, not every one. The top ten hold 6.5% to 8% of the sample, which has some 100,000 clones, around 83% seen once. This TCR was recovered from a man aged 55 to 69 with renal cell carcinoma. The gene calls are TRBV6-5 and TRBJ1-1; TRBD1 aligns across 9 bases. The specimen comprised blood, sampled from a patient whose treatment included radiotherapy and nephrectomy. The CDR3 loop is CASILPGQGKAFF. CDR3 bases: TGTGCCAGCATTCTCCCGGGACAGGGAAAAGCTTTCTTT.